This T cell receptor beta chain was recovered during a study of T cell responses to AZD1222 COVID-19 vaccine. Study at large: Second-dose timings of about 4 or about 12 weeks were pooled. Study-wide findings and caveats: Females made up more of the donors, who were largely white British, and clonal diversity may have come out too low. The study sampled repertoires only after the peak T cell response.

The data were produced by immunoSEQ multiplex PCR, yet TCRdb's version contains in-frame clones alone and is incomplete. The sample contains around 70,000 clones, just over 85% of which appear only once. With respect to this clone: The antigen is not known.

The CDR3 sequence is 12 residues long. The germline V gene encodes CDR1 SNHLY and CDR2 FYNNEI. Deletions cut 6 bases from V and 5 bases from J, with 11 bases between. The chain recombines TRBV2 with TRBJ2-7; D is possibly TRBD1 (6 bases). The starting material was peripheral blood, obtained on day 0 of AZD1222 vaccination. The receptor was derived from an adult in good health. The CDR3 DNA follows: TGTGCCAGCAGCACAGGGTTTAACGAGCAGTACTTC. This sequence encodes CASSTGFNEQYF.